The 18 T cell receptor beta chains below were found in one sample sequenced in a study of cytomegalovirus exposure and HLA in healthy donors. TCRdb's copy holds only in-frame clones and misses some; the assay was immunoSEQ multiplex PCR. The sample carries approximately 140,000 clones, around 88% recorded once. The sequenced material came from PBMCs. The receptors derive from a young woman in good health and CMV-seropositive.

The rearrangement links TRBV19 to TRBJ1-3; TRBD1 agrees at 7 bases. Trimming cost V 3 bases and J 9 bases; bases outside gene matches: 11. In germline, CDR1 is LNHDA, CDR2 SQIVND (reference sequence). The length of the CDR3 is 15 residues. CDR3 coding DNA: TGTGCCAGTAGTATGAGACAGGGTCGTCGGAGCACCATATATTTT. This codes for CASSMRQGRRSTIYF.

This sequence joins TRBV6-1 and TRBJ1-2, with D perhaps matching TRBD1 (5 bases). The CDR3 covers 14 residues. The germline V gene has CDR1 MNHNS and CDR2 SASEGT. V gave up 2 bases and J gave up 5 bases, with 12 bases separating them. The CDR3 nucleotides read TGTGCCAGCAGTGAAACCGGGACTGCATATGGCTACACCTTC. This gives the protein CASSETGTAYGYTF.

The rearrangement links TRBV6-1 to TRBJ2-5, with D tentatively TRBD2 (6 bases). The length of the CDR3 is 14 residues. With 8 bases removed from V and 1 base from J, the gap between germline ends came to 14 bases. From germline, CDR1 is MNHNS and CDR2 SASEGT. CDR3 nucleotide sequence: TGTGCCAGCGCTGCTAGCGAGACCCAAGAGACCCAGTACTTC. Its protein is CASAASETQETQYF.

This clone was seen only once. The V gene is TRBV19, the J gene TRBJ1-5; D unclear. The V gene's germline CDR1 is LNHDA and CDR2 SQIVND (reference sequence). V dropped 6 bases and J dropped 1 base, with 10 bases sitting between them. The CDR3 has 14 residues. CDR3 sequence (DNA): TGTGCCAGTAGCCTTAGGAGGAGCAATCAGCCCCAGCATTTT. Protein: CASSLRRSNQPQHF.

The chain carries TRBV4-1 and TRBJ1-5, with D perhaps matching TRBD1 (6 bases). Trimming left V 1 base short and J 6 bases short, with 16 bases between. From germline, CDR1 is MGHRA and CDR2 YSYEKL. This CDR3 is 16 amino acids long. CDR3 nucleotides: TGCGCCAGCAGCCAAGGATCCCTACAGGGAACTCAGCCCCAGCATTTT. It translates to CASSQGSLQGTQPQHF.

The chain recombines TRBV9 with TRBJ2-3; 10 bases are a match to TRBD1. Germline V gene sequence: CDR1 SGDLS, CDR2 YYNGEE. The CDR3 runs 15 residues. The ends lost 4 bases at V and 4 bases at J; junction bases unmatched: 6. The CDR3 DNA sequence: TGTGCCAGCAGCTCCCGGACAGGGGGTGCAGATACGCAGTATTTT. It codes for CASSSRTGGADTQYF.

CDR3 bases: TGTGCCTGGACGGGAGGGCTGCCTGAGCAGTTCTTC. This sequence encodes CAWTGGLPEQFF. This chain joins TRBV30 and TRBJ2-1, with TRBD2 matching over 8 bases. Losses at the gene ends were 4 bases for V and 9 bases for J; bases not matched to a gene: 5. Germline V gene sequence: CDR1 GTSNPN, CDR2 SVGIG (reference sequence). This CDR3 is built from 12 residues.

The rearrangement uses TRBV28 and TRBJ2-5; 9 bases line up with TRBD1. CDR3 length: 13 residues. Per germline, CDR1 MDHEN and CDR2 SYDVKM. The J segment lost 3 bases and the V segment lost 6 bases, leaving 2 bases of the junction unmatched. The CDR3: CASSRTGEETQYF. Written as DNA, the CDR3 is TGTGCCAGCAGCCGGACAGGGGAAGAGACCCAGTACTTC.

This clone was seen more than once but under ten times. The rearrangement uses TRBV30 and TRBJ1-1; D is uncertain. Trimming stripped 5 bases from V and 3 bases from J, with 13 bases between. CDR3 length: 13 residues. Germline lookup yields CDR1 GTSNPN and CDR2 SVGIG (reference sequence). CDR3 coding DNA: TGTGCCTGGGCTCCCGACATACACACTGAAGCTTTCTTT. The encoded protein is CAWAPDIHTEAFF.

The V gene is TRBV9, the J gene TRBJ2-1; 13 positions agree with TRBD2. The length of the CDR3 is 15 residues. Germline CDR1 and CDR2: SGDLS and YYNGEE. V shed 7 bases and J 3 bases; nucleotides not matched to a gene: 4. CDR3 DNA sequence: TGTGCCAGCGGGACTAGCGGGAACCTCTACAATGAGCAGTTCTTC. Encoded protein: CASGTSGNLYNEQFF.

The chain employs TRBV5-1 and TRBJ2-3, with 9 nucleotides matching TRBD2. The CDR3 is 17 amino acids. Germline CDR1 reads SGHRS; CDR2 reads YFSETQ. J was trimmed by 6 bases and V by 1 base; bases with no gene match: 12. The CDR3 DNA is TGCGCCAGCAGCTTGATGGGGCTAGCGGGGTATGTGGATACGCAGTATTTT. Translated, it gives CASSLMGLAGYVDTQYF. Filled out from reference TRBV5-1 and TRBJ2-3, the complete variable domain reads KAGVTQTPRYLIKTRGQQVTLSCSPISGHRSVSWYQQTPGQGLQFLFEYFSETQRNKGNFPGRFSGRQFSNSRSEMNVSTLELGDSALYLCASSLMGLAGYVDTQYFGPGTRLTVL.

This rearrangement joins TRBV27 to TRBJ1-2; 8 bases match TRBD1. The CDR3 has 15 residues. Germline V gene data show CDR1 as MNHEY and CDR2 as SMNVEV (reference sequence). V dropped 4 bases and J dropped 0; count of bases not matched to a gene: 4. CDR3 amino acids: CASSSDRGANYGYTF. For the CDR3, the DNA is TGTGCCAGCAGTTCAGACAGGGGAGCTAACTATGGCTACACCTTC.

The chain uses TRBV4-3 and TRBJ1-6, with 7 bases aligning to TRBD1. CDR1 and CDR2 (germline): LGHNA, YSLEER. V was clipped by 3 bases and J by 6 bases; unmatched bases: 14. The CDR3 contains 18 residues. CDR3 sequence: CASSQRAAGGLSNSPLHF. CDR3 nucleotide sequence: TGCGCCAGCAGCCAGAGGGCGGCAGGGGGATTAAGTAATTCACCCCTCCACTTT.

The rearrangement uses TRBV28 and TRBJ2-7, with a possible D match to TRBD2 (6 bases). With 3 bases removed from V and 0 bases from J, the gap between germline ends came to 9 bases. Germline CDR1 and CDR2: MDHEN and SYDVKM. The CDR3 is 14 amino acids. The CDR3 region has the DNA TGTGCCAGCAGTTTTGGGGGGTTCTCCTACGAGCAGTACTTC. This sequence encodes CASSFGGFSYEQYF.

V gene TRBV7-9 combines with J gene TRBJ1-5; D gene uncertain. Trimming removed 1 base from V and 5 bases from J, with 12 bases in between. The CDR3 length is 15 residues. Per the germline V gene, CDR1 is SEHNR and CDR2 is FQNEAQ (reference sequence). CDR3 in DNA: TGTGCCAGCAGCTTAGGAACGCGGAGGGATCAGCCCCAGCATTTT. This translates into CASSLGTRRDQPQHF.

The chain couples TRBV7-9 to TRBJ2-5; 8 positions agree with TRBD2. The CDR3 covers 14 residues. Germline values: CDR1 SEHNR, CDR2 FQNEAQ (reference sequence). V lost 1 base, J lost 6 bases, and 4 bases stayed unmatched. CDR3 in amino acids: CASSLVSGRQTQYF. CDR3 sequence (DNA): TGTGCCAGCAGCTTAGTAAGCGGGAGACAGACCCAGTACTTC.

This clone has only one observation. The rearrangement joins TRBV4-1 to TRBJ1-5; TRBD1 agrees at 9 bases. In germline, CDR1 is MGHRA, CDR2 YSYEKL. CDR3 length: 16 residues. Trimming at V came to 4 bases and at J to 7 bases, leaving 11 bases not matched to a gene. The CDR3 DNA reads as TGCGCCAGCAGCCCGCGAGGACAGGGGACGGGGCAGCCCCAGCATTTT. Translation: CASSPRGQGTGQPQHF.

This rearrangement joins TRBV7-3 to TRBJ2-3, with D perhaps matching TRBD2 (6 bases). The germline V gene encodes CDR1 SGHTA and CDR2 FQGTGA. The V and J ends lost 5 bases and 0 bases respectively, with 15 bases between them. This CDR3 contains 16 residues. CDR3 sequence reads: CASSLRQGGSTDTQYF. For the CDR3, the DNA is TGTGCCAGCAGCCTACGGCAGGGAGGTAGCACAGATACGCAGTATTTT.